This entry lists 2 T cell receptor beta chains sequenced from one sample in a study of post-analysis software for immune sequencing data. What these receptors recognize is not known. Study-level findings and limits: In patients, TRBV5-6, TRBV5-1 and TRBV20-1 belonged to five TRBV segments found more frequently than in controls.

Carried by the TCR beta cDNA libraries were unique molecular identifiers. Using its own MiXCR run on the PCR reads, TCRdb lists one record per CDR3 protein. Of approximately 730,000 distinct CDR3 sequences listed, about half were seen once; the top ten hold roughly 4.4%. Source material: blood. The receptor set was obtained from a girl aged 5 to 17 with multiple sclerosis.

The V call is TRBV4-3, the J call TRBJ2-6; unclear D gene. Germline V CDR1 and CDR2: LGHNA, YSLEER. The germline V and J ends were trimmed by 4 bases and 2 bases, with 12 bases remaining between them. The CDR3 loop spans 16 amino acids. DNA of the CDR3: TGCGCCAGCAGCCTGCAACACAGTGCTGGGGCCAACGTCCTGACTTTC. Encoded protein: CASSLQHSAGANVLTF.

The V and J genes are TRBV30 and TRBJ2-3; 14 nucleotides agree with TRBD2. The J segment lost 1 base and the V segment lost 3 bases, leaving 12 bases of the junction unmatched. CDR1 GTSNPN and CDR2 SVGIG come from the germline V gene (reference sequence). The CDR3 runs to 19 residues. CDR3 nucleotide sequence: TGTGCCTGGAGAAGGCCGATCGGGACTAGCGGGAGAGGCACAGATACGCAGTATTTT. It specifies CAWRRPIGTSGRGTDTQYF.